The 15 T cell receptor beta chains in this list originate from one sample, sequenced in a study of early T cells in non-severe SARS-CoV-2 infection. Via MiXCR, TCRdb re-called the 5' RACE reads, giving one row per CDR3 protein. Of approximately 80,000 distinct CDR3 sequences in the sample, 10% to 15% were seen once. The sequencing input was whole blood. These receptors originate from an adult who was a healthcare worker with PCR-confirmed SARS-CoV-2 infection or an uninfected control (not recorded which).

Here the CDR3 reads CSFSPSIAGAHEQYF. DNA for the CDR3: TGCAGCTTCAGCCCCTCAATAGCGGGAGCCCACGAGCAGTACTTC. The chain has TRBV29-1 and TRBJ2-7, with TRBD2 matching 9 bases. The germline gives CDR1 SQVTM, CDR2 ANQGSEA. Germline trimming cut 8 bases from V and 5 bases from J; bases unmatched to any gene: 16. This CDR3 spans 15 amino acids.

This clonotype was detected ten times or more. This sequence joins TRBV3-1 and TRBJ1-5, with D unclear. CDR3 length: 18 residues. The ends were cut back, 3 bases at V and 0 bases at J, with 18 bases in the middle. The germline gives CDR1 LGHDT, CDR2 YNNKEL (reference sequence). CDR3 coding DNA: TGTGCCAGCAGCCACCGAATCCCTCGGACGGATAGCAATCAGCCCCAGCATTTT. As protein: CASSHRIPRTDSNQPQHF.

This clonotype has at least ten counts. The chain recombines TRBV2 with TRBJ1-1; 7 positions match TRBD1. The germline V gene encodes CDR1 SNHLY and CDR2 FYNNEI. The CDR3 runs to 14 residues. V lost 6 bases to trimming and J lost 5 bases; unmatched junction nucleotides: 9. CDR3 sequence: CASSQQGTPTEAFF. The CDR3 DNA reads TGTGCCAGCAGCCAACAGGGGACCCCTACTGAAGCTTTCTTT.

Note on this clonotype: Because it lacks the conserved phenylalanine or tryptophan at the end, this CDR3 is likely a read error. The DNA is left out, because the CDR3 cannot be placed on it with certainty; the CDR3 is given as TCRdb lists it. V is TRBV21-1 and J is TRBJ2-7; TRBD2 was called by the table and not checked on the DNA. TRBV21-1 is a documented pseudogene. With termini counted, the CDR3 has 11 amino acids. This CDR3 reads CASSSLSGALL.

V and J are TRBV5-4 and TRBJ2-7, with TRBD1 as a possible D gene (6 bases). V lost 2 bases and J 7 bases, leaving 10 bases between the germline ends. The germline V gene encodes CDR1 SGHNT and CDR2 YYREEE (reference sequence). The CDR3 has 12 amino acids. This CDR3 is CASSLTGNEQYF. The CDR3 DNA follows: TGTGCCAGCAGCTTAACAGGGAATGAGCAGTACTTC.

This rearrangement joins TRBV28 to TRBJ1-5, with TRBD1 matching 8 bases. The ends lost 5 bases at V and 5 bases at J; junction bases unmatched: 5. CDR3 length: 14 residues. CDR1 is MDHEN and CDR2 is SYDVKM in the germline V gene. As DNA, the CDR3 is TGTGCCAGCAGTCGCAGGGGGCTGGATCAGCCCCAGCATTTT. It is translated as CASSRRGLDQPQHF.

In its sample, this clonotype was seen many times. This chain links TRBV9 with TRBJ2-3, with no clear D. CDR1 and CDR2 from the germline V gene are SGDLS and YYNGEE. There are 15 residues in the CDR3. Trimming pared 1 base from V and 0 bases from J, leaving 9 bases between. CDR3 sequence: CASSVIPTSTDTQYF. The DNA of the CDR3 is TGTGCCAGCAGCGTAATCCCGACTAGCACAGATACGCAGTATTTT. Based on the CDR3 plus reference TRBV9 and TRBJ2-3, the full variable domain is DSGVTQTPKHLITATGQRVTLRCSPRSGDLSVYWYQQSLDQGLQFLIQYYNGEERAKGNILERFSAQQFPDLHSELNLSSLELGDSALYFCASSVIPTSTDTQYFGPGTRLTVL.

The chain has TRBV7-3 and TRBJ1-5; a possible D gene is TRBD1 (6 bases). Germline values: CDR1 SGHTA, CDR2 FQGTGA. V lost 5 bases to trimming and J lost 5 bases, with 10 bases between them. CDR3 length: 13 residues. CDR3 DNA: TGTGCCAGCAGCCTCCGACAGGATCAGCCCCAGCATTTT. This sequence encodes CASSLRQDQPQHF.

This clonotype was seen at least ten times. V is TRBV18 and J is TRBJ2-1; 8 nucleotides match TRBD1. This CDR3 has 12 residues. The germline CDR1 and CDR2 sequences are KGHSH and LQKENI. Losses at the gene ends were 8 bases for V and 9 bases for J; bases not matched to a gene: 6. The CDR3 DNA sequence: TGTGCCAGCCACAGGGGGACACCTGAGCAGTTCTTC. Its translation is CASHRGTPEQFF.

This clonotype has just a few counts. The CDR3 nucleotides read TGTGCCAGCGGGATAAACGCGGGGGGAGCTTTCTTT. Residues: CASGINAGGAFF. The V and J genes are TRBV3-1 and TRBJ1-1; perhaps TRBD1 as D (5 bases). CDR3 length equals 12 residues. The germline CDR1 and CDR2 sequences are LGHDT and YNNKEL (reference sequence). With 8 bases removed from V and 10 bases from J, the gap between germline ends came to 17 bases.

This clonotype was seen at least ten times. The chain recombines TRBV24-1 with TRBJ2-6, with a weak D call TRBD2 (6 bases). Trimming took 4 bases from V and 4 from J, leaving 13 bases between them. The CDR3 has 16 amino acids. CDR1 and CDR2 (germline): KGHDR, SFDVKD. The DNA of the CDR3 is TGTGCCACCAGTGACCCTGGACTAACGGGGGCCAACGTCCTGACTTTC. Protein: CATSDPGLTGANVLTF.

This clonotype appeared once. The V gene is TRBV20-1, the J gene TRBJ1-1; D unclear. CDR3 size: 14 residues. Trimming removed 2 bases from V and 0 bases from J, with 10 bases in between. Germline CDR1 DFQATT, CDR2 SNEGSKA (reference sequence). CDR3 sequence (DNA): TGCAGTGCTAGAAAGCGGGCCCTGAACACTGAAGCTTTCTTT. Its translation: CSARKRALNTEAFF.

This clonotype was seen a few times. The chain is built from TRBV5-6 and TRBJ1-2; the D gene is possibly TRBD1 (6 bases). Looked up from germline, CDR1 is SGHDT and CDR2 is YYEEEE. The V end was cut by 0 bases, the J end by 4 bases, with 13 bases between. CDR3 length equals 15 residues. In nucleotides, the CDR3 is TGTGCCAGCAGCTTGGGGACAGACTTTATCTATGGCTACACCTTC. It yields the protein CASSLGTDFIYGYTF.

This clonotype was detected only a few times. This chain joins TRBV28 and TRBJ1-2, with unresolved D. This CDR3 comprises 16 residues. The germline V gene has CDR1 MDHEN and CDR2 SYDVKM. Trimming removed 5 bases from V and 2 bases from J, with 18 bases in between. CDR3 sequence reads: CASSPPYRRSNYGYTF. Written as DNA, the CDR3 is TGTGCCAGCAGTCCTCCCTACCGGCGGTCCAACTATGGCTACACCTTC.

In this sample, this clonotype turned up many times. The chain has TRBV19 and TRBJ2-5; D gene ambiguous. Germline CDR1 and CDR2: LNHDA and SQIVND (reference sequence). This CDR3 contains 15 residues. V dropped 7 bases and J dropped 2 bases, with 17 bases sitting between them. The CDR3 nucleotides read TGTGCCAGTACCCCAGGACGGCAGGAGCAAGAGACCCAGTACTTC. This gives the protein CASTPGRQEQETQYF. The complete variable domain, with remaining parts taken from reference TRBV19 and TRBJ2-5, reads DGGITQSPKYLFRKEGQNVTLSCEQNLNHDAMYWYRQDPGQGLRLIYYSQIVNDFQKGDIAEGYSVSREKKESFPLTVTSAQKNPTAFYLCASTPGRQEQETQYFGPGTRLLVL.